In this sample, the clone carrying this T cell receptor beta chain turned up once. CDR1 and CDR2 from the germline V gene are SNHLY and FYNNEI. Trimming removed 8 bases from V and 5 bases from J, with 21 bases in between. CDR3 length: 15 amino acids. Per the original data handling: Estimated nucleated cell counts came from reference gene primer amplification. Generated by immunoSEQ multiplex PCR, the TCRdb table keeps only in-frame clones and is missing some. V and J calls and clone size are as listed in that table; D and trimming were resolved from the DNA. This table has about 200,000 clones, around nine tenths appearing once. These data originate in a study of blood T cell repertoires in COVID-19. Study details: T cells, B-cell-depleted T cells, or PBMCs supplied cDNA or gDNA.

This clonotype was sampled from a man over 45 with acute or convalescent COVID-19. V usage is TRBV2 and J usage is TRBJ1-2, with D tentatively TRBD1 (5 bases). Source material: peripheral blood. The CDR3 reads CASLNGREYYYGYTF. The CDR3 nucleotides read TGTGCCAGCCTCAATGGCAGGGAATATTATTATGGCTACACCTTC. The entire variable domain, with the rest obtained from reference TRBV2 and TRBJ1-2, is as follows: EPEVTQTPSHQVTQMGQEVILRCVPISNHLYFYWYRQILGQKVEFLVSFYNNEISEKSEIFDDQFSVERPDGSNFTLKIRSTKLEDSAMYFCASLNGREYYYGYTFGSGTRLTVV.